Listed below are T cell receptor beta chains from one sample, sequenced in a study of OX40 agonist ivuxolimab in advanced cancers. Libraries were prepared by immunoSEQ multiplex PCR; TCRdb keeps only in-frame clonotypes and omits some of them. Of fewer than 25,000 clones listed, 80% to 90% were seen once; the top ten hold around 16%. The sequenced sample was CD4+ or CD8+ T cells sorted from blood, obtained in a trial of the OX40 agonist ivuxolimab. These receptors came from an adult with an advanced solid tumor such as melanoma, head and neck, liver or kidney cancer. The CDR3 runs from the conserved cysteine through the conserved F or W. A D gene is named only where the DNA matches it firmly. Size is stated for part of the rows, as once, few or many counts, or as a class when the clone is expanded.

j_gene: TRBJ2-3; v_gene: TRBV25-1; d_gene: .; abundance: .; CDR3nt: TGTGCCAGCAGTAGCGGTACAGATACGCAGTATTTT; CDR3aa: CASSSGTDTQYF
j_gene: TRBJ2-3; v_gene: TRBV6-6; d_gene: .; abundance: .; CDR3nt: TGTGCCAGCAGTCGGGACTTCTGGGCAGATACGCAGTATTTT; CDR3aa: CASSRDFWADTQYF
j_gene: TRBJ2-1; v_gene: TRBV11-1; d_gene: TRBD2; abundance: .; CDR3nt: TGTGCCAGCAGCCCCAGGACTAGCGGGATAGGCGGTATCGATGAGCAGTTCTTC; CDR3aa: CASSPRTSGIGGIDEQFF
j_gene: TRBJ1-1; v_gene: TRBV19; d_gene: .; abundance: once; CDR3nt: TGTGCCAGCACAGGGTACATGAACACTGAAGCTTTCTTT; CDR3aa: CASTGYMNTEAFF
j_gene: TRBJ2-1; v_gene: TRBV4-3; d_gene: .; abundance: once; CDR3nt: TGCGCCAGCAGCCAAGATACGTGGGCAGGCCGTAGGTTGGAGCAGTTCTTC; CDR3aa: CASSQDTWAGRRLEQFF
j_gene: TRBJ1-5; v_gene: TRBV18; d_gene: .; abundance: .; CDR3nt: TGTGCCAGCTCACCACTAAACAATCAGCCCCAGCATTTT; CDR3aa: CASSPLNNQPQHF
j_gene: TRBJ2-7; v_gene: TRBV5-1; d_gene: TRBD1; abundance: few; CDR3nt: TGCGCCAGCAAAAGATCGACAGGGGAGAACCCCTACGAGCAGTACTTC; CDR3aa: CASKRSTGENPYEQYF
j_gene: TRBJ2-3; v_gene: TRBV5-1; d_gene: TRBD1; abundance: .; CDR3nt: TGCGCCAGCAGCCCGGGACAGGGCACAGATACGCAGTATTTT; CDR3aa: CASSPGQGTDTQYF
j_gene: TRBJ2-5; v_gene: TRBV7-2; d_gene: .; abundance: .; CDR3nt: TGTGCCAGCAGCTCGGGACTTGGGGGTGGGACCCAGTACTTC; CDR3aa: CASSSGLGGGTQYF
j_gene: TRBJ2-7; v_gene: TRBV7-8; d_gene: .; abundance: .; CDR3nt: TGTGCCAGCAGCCCCCTGCCGGGCGCCTACGAGCAGTACTTC; CDR3aa: CASSPLPGAYEQYF
j_gene: TRBJ2-7; v_gene: TRBV7-6; d_gene: .; abundance: .; CDR3nt: TGTGCCAGCTCTGTGAGCAGCTACGAGCAGTACTTC; CDR3aa: CASSVSSYEQYF
j_gene: TRBJ1-2; v_gene: TRBV27; d_gene: TRBD1; abundance: once; CDR3nt: TGTGCCACTGCCCGACAGGGGACCCTTTGGGGCTACACCTTC; CDR3aa: CATARQGTLWGYTF
j_gene: TRBJ2-1; v_gene: TRBV7-3; d_gene: .; abundance: .; CDR3nt: TGTGCCAGCAGCTTAGGCGGGCTGGGGACCTACAATGAGCAGTTCTTC; CDR3aa: CASSLGGLGTYNEQFF
j_gene: TRBJ2-7; v_gene: TRBV7-2; d_gene: .; abundance: .; CDR3nt: TGTGCCAGCAGCTTAGCTGGGCAGGTTTCTGGCGAGCAGTACTTC; CDR3aa: CASSLAGQVSGEQYF
j_gene: TRBJ1-3; v_gene: TRBV7-9; d_gene: .; abundance: .; CDR3nt: TGTGCCAGCAGCTTAGTGGGTGGAAGCCTCTTCTCTGGAAACACCATATATTTT; CDR3aa: CASSLVGGSLFSGNTIYF
j_gene: TRBJ1-4; v_gene: TRBV5-1; d_gene: .; abundance: .; CDR3nt: TGCGCCAGCAGCTTGGAGGTTCTGGGGTTGGGGGAAAAACTGTTTTTT; CDR3aa: CASSLEVLGLGEKLFF
j_gene: TRBJ2-5; v_gene: TRBV18; d_gene: .; abundance: once; CDR3nt: TGTGCCAGCTCACCACTGGGGCTCCAAGAGACCCAGTACTTC; CDR3aa: CASSPLGLQETQYF
j_gene: TRBJ1-5; v_gene: TRBV5-1; d_gene: .; abundance: .; CDR3nt: TGCGCCAGCAGCCTCGACGGTTATAGCAATCAGCCCCAGCATTTT; CDR3aa: CASSLDGYSNQPQHF
j_gene: TRBJ2-7; v_gene: TRBV11-2; d_gene: .; abundance: .; CDR3nt: TGTGCCAGCAGCCTACGGGGCGGGGCCTACGAGCAGTACTTC; CDR3aa: CASSLRGGAYEQYF
j_gene: TRBJ2-5; v_gene: TRBV7-2; d_gene: TRBD2; abundance: .; CDR3nt: TGTGCCAGCAGCCAACGAATAGCGGGGTCGGGTCGGGAGACCCAGTACTTC; CDR3aa: CASSQRIAGSGRETQYF
j_gene: TRBJ1-1; v_gene: TRBV7-9; d_gene: .; abundance: .; CDR3nt: TGTGCCAGTAGCTCCCTTGCCTTAGGGCAAGCTTTCTTT; CDR3aa: CASSSLALGQAFF
j_gene: TRBJ2-1; v_gene: TRBV7-8; d_gene: .; abundance: once; CDR3nt: TGTGCCAGCAGCTTAGAAGTCTCCTACAATGAGCAGTTCTTC; CDR3aa: CASSLEVSYNEQFF
j_gene: TRBJ2-5; v_gene: TRBV10-3; d_gene: .; abundance: .; CDR3nt: TGTGCCATCAGTGAGGACAGGCTGGTGGAGCAGTACTTC; CDR3aa: CAISEDRLVEQYF
j_gene: TRBJ1-1; v_gene: TRBV4-3; d_gene: .; abundance: .; CDR3nt: TGCGCCAGCAGCCGGGACACTGAAGCTTTCTTT; CDR3aa: CASSRDTEAFF
j_gene: TRBJ1-1; v_gene: TRBV6-5; d_gene: TRBD1; abundance: .; CDR3nt: TGTGCCAGCAGTTACTCGGGGGACAGTGAAGCTTTCTTT; CDR3aa: CASSYSGDSEAFF
j_gene: TRBJ2-7; v_gene: TRBV2; d_gene: .; abundance: .; CDR3nt: TGTGCCAGCAGGGAAGAAGACGAGCAGTACTTC; CDR3aa: CASREEDEQYF
j_gene: TRBJ1-1; v_gene: TRBV19; d_gene: .; abundance: .; CDR3nt: TGTGCCAGTAACAGAGAGTTACGGGGAGGCACTGAAGCTTTCTTT; CDR3aa: CASNRELRGGTEAFF
j_gene: TRBJ2-7; v_gene: TRBV15; d_gene: .; abundance: .; CDR3nt: TGTGCCACCAGCAGAGGATTTACCTACGAGCAGTACTTC; CDR3aa: CATSRGFTYEQYF
j_gene: TRBJ1-4; v_gene: TRBV4-3; d_gene: .; abundance: .; CDR3nt: TGCGCCAGCAGCCAAGAATGGAGTCGGGGGCTAAGTAATGAAAAACTGTTTTTT; CDR3aa: CASSQEWSRGLSNEKLFF
j_gene: TRBJ2-7; v_gene: TRBV7-6; d_gene: TRBD2; abundance: once; CDR3nt: TGTGCCAGCAGCTCCCCCCCGACTAGCGGCTACGAGCAGTACTTC; CDR3aa: CASSSPPTSGYEQYF
j_gene: TRBJ1-1; v_gene: TRBV18; d_gene: .; abundance: .; CDR3nt: TGTGCCAGCTCACCACCGTGGGGCAGGGCCACTGAAGCTTTCTTT; CDR3aa: CASSPPWGRATEAFF
j_gene: TRBJ2-5; v_gene: TRBV11-3; d_gene: .; abundance: .; CDR3nt: TGTGCCAGCACCCTAGGCACGGATCAAGAGACCCAGTACTTC; CDR3aa: CASTLGTDQETQYF
j_gene: TRBJ1-5; v_gene: TRBV5-1; d_gene: TRBD1; abundance: .; CDR3nt: TGCGCCAGCAGCCCGGACAGGTTCCACCCATATAGCAATCAGCCCCAGCATTTT; CDR3aa: CASSPDRFHPYSNQPQHF
j_gene: TRBJ1-1; v_gene: TRBV6-6; d_gene: TRBD1; abundance: .; CDR3nt: TGTGCCAGCAGTTACACGCAACAGGGGGTTAATGAAGCTTTCTTT; CDR3aa: CASSYTQQGVNEAFF
j_gene: TRBJ2-1; v_gene: TRBV5-1; d_gene: TRBD2; abundance: .; CDR3nt: TGCGCCAGCAGGTACCCCGAGACTAGCGTAAACAATGAGCAGTTCTTC; CDR3aa: CASRYPETSVNNEQFF
j_gene: TRBJ2-3; v_gene: TRBV27; d_gene: .; abundance: .; CDR3nt: TGTGCCAGCAGTATAAGCGGAAGGACTAGCACAGATACGCAGTATTTT; CDR3aa: CASSISGRTSTDTQYF
j_gene: TRBJ2-2; v_gene: TRBV7-8; d_gene: .; abundance: few; CDR3nt: TGTGCCAGCGGAAAACAGGGGGAGCTGTTTTTT; CDR3aa: CASGKQGELFF
j_gene: TRBJ2-3; v_gene: TRBV5-8; d_gene: TRBD2; abundance: .; CDR3nt: TGTGCCAGCAGCTTTGGAAGCGGGGTGGGCACAGATACGCAGTATTTT; CDR3aa: CASSFGSGVGTDTQYF
j_gene: TRBJ2-1; v_gene: TRBV5-1; d_gene: TRBD1; abundance: .; CDR3nt: TGCGCCAGCAGCTTGGACTACAGGGGCAATGAGCAGTTCTTC; CDR3aa: CASSLDYRGNEQFF
j_gene: TRBJ1-5; v_gene: TRBV4-1; d_gene: TRBD1; abundance: large; CDR3nt: TGCGCCAGCAGCCAAGAGACAGGGGGTATACAGCCCCAGCATTTT; CDR3aa: CASSQETGGIQPQHF
j_gene: TRBJ2-7; v_gene: TRBV7-9; d_gene: .; abundance: .; CDR3nt: TGTGCCAGCACCCGCGGGGAGGCCTACGAGCAGTACTTC; CDR3aa: CASTRGEAYEQYF
j_gene: TRBJ1-4; v_gene: TRBV9; d_gene: .; abundance: .; CDR3nt: TGTGCCAGCAGCGTTCAGTTCCTTAATGAAAAACTGTTTTTT; CDR3aa: CASSVQFLNEKLFF